What follows is one T cell receptor (beta chain) and its context. Its target antigen remains unknown. Base qualities are not recorded, but no much larger clone differs from it by a single base. This specimen belongs to a study of cytomegalovirus exposure and HLA in healthy donors (dated 2017 in TCRdb). Broadly, across the study: According to a later analysis, one platform produced both the roughly 120 validation repertoires and the approximately 670 repertoires of the first cohort. The aim of the study was to test whether cataloging public T cell receptors could identify signatures of past pathogen exposure. In addition to the first cohort of 500 to 850 subjects, a separate validation cohort of approximately 120 different subjects was used. To predict cytomegalovirus infection status, the study brought together high-throughput TCR immunosequencing, statistical association of individual TCRs with disease status, and machine learning.

Library generation was performed with the immunoSEQ multiplex PCR assay. The authors' analysis ran thus. A statistical classification framework was built to diagnose cytomegalovirus status from the catalog of TCR beta chain sequences. TCRdb took over this immuneACCESS table, retaining in-frame rearrangements with V and J assigned. Such tables are incomplete; in checked studies, under half of the missing clones stem from an unresolved V gene, and the remainder is unexplained. The V and J calls and clone size come from that table; D and trimming were worked out from the DNA. In all, the sample holds 50,000 or so clones, and roughly 94% of those were seen once. The ten largest clones capture under 3% of the sample. In the germline V gene, CDR1 corresponds to MNHNS and CDR2 to SASEGT. Measured from the cysteine to the phenylalanine, the CDR3 is 15 residues long. Only the CDR3 part of the read is kept: 45 bases, read in frame from the first base. Trimming leaves V shorter by 3 bases and J shorter by 9 bases, with the junction holding 8 bases beyond the gene matches.

The donors were included in the validation cohort of approximately 130 subjects, a group kept apart from the approximately 700-subject first cohort. The investigation overall reported the following: The authors suggested that the approach could potentially be generalized to other disease states and immunological phenotypes. Most TCR sequences were observed very rarely across donors, whereas some public TCRs were present in many individuals. In vitro tests confirmed that a few of the cytomegalovirus-associated TCR beta chains recognize cytomegalovirus antigens. Of the cluster scores, approximately 94% were above 0 in a later analysis, which found that TCRs clustered in the first cohort also tended to co-occur in the approximately 130 validation repertoires. All 120 or so repertoires were used to score co-occurrence in the validation cohort in a later analysis, because that analysis had no HLA typing for the cohort. A total of about 180 TCR beta chains were listed by the study as associated with cytomegalovirus. The classifier was reported to diagnose cytomegalovirus status with high specificity and sensitivity in both the original and validation cohorts.

The chain is assembled from TRBV6-1 and TRBJ2-1, with 10 bases aligning to TRBD1. The material sequenced was PBMCs. The sequence was obtained from a young man in good health and CMV-seronegative. The CDR3 has the sequence CASSEEGQGRGEQFF. The DNA sequence is as follows: TGTGCCAGCAGTGAGGAGGGACAGGGGCGGGGTGAGCAGTTCTTC.